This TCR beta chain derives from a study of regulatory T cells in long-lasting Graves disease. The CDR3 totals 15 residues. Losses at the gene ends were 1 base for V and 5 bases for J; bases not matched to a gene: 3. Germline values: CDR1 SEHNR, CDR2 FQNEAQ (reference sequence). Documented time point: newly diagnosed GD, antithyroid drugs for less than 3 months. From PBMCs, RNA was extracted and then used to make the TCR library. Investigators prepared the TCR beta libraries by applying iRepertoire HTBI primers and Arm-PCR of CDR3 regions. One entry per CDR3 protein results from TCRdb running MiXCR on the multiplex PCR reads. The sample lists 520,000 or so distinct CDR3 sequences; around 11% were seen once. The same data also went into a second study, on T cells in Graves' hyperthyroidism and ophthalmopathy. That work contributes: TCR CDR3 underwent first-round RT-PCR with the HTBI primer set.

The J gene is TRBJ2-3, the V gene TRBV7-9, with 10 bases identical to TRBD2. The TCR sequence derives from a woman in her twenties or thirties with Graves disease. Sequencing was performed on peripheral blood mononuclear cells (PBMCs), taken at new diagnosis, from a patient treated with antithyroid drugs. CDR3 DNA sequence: TGTGCCAGCAGCTTAGGGTCTAGCGGGGGAGATACGCAGTATTTT. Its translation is CASSLGSSGGDTQYF.